This T cell receptor beta chain stems from a study of cytomegalovirus exposure and HLA in healthy donors. The overall study: Early released data comprised around 80 million unique TCRs from HLA-typed donors.

This CDR3 comprises 16 residues. V shed 9 bases, J shed 2 bases, and the junction held 13 bases outside the gene matches. Germline values: CDR1 SGHAT, CDR2 FQNNGV. Study results and limitations: Other equally common chains were less clonally expanded than HLA-associated TCR beta chains, a later analysis showed. According to the study, roughly 160 TCR beta chains were cytomegalovirus-associated. As a later analysis showed, a missense DCLRE1C variant was linked to trimming of TCR beta V- and J-genes.

PCR primers comprised 60 Vbeta and 13 Jbeta primers. Libraries were prepared by immunoSEQ multiplex PCR; TCRdb keeps only in-frame clonotypes and omits some of them. The top ten clones hold under 13% of a sample with about 120,000 clones, 78% of them seen once. Remarks on this clone: Its antigen is currently unknown.

The clonotype was recovered from a man aged 25 to 40 in good health and CMV-seropositive. Sequenced input: PBMCs. The gene calls are TRBV11-2 and TRBJ2-3; TRBD2 matches at 8 bases. CDR3 DNA: TGTGCCAGTTCCAGAACTAGCGGAAGTAACACAGATACGCAGTATTTT. This encodes CASSRTSGSNTDTQYF.